The 14 T cell receptor beta chains below come from one sample, sequenced in a study of OX40 agonist ivuxolimab in advanced cancers. Using immunoSEQ multiplex PCR, the repertoire was profiled, and TCRdb retains in-frame clones only, with some absent. The repertoire consists of 65,000 to 95,000 clones, with approximately 86% occurring once and the leading ten covering more than 3.5%. This material consisted of CD4+ or CD8+ T cells sorted from blood, taken in a trial of the OX40 agonist ivuxolimab. These receptors were taken from an adult with an advanced solid tumor such as melanoma, head and neck, liver or kidney cancer.

This rearrangement joins TRBV11-3 to TRBJ2-7, with TRBD1 identical over 7 bases. Trimming cost V 6 bases and J 0 bases; bases outside gene matches: 2. Germline CDR1 reads SGHNT; CDR2 reads YENEEA. The CDR3 spans 13 residues. The CDR3 loop reads CASRDRSSYEQYF. CDR3 in DNA: TGTGCCAGCAGGGACAGGAGCTCCTACGAGCAGTACTTC.

CDR3 nucleotide sequence: TGCGCCAGCAGCCAAACCAATTCCTACGAGCAGTACTTC. Its translation is CASSQTNSYEQYF. This chain joins TRBV4-1 and TRBJ2-7, with D unresolved. V was trimmed by 2 bases and J by 1 base, leaving 6 bases between them. The CDR3 is 13 residues long. CDR1 and CDR2 from the germline V gene are MGHRA and YSYEKL.

V and J are TRBV29-1 and TRBJ2-7; possible D gene TRBD2, 5 bases. Between the trimmed V and J ends, which lost 8 bases and 1 base, there was a span of 18 bases. CDR1 and CDR2 from the germline V gene are SQVTM and ANQGSEA. The CDR3 runs 14 residues. The CDR3 loop is CSPPRLYLSYEQYF. CDR3 DNA sequence: TGCAGCCCCCCGCGACTATATTTATCCTACGAGCAGTACTTC.

The chain uses TRBV9 and TRBJ1-1; no clear D gene. V dropped 4 bases and J dropped 2 bases, with 15 bases sitting between them. CDR3 size: 15 residues. Germline V lookup: CDR1 SGDLS, CDR2 YYNGEE. CDR3 nucleotide sequence: TGTGCCAGCAGCTTGACCCCACGGGAAAACACTGAAGCTTTCTTT. This gives the protein CASSLTPRENTEAFF.

The chain uses TRBV20-1 and TRBJ2-5; D is uncertain. This CDR3 region has 10 residues. Germline V gene sequence: CDR1 DFQATT, CDR2 SNEGSKA (reference sequence). V was cut by 6 bases and J by 4 bases, with 6 bases left in between. This chain's CDR3 is CSAKRETQYF. The DNA for the CDR3 is TGCAGTGCAAAGCGAGAGACCCAGTACTTC.

This sequence joins TRBV2 and TRBJ2-7, with D perhaps TRBD2 (6 bases). Germline V gene lookup returns CDR1 SNHLY and CDR2 FYNNEI. The CDR3 is made up of 15 amino acids. Trimming removed 4 bases at V and 1 base at J, with 14 bases between. CDR3 in amino acids: CASSGATSGSYEQYF. In DNA form, the CDR3 reads TGTGCCAGCAGTGGTGCGACTAGTGGTTCCTACGAGCAGTACTTC.

J is TRBJ1-1 and V is TRBV2, with D maybe TRBD1 (5 bases). This CDR3 has 14 residues. Between the trimmed V and J ends, which lost 1 base and 3 bases, there was a span of 9 bases. Germline V gene lookup returns CDR1 SNHLY and CDR2 FYNNEI. The CDR3 reads CASSEDARDTEAFF. Written as DNA, the CDR3 is TGTGCCAGCAGTGAAGATGCCAGGGACACTGAAGCTTTCTTT.

This sequence joins TRBV9 and TRBJ2-5; 7 bases fit TRBD2. The CDR3 consists of 16 residues. V was pared by 4 bases and J by 5 bases, with 14 bases of the junction left unmatched. Germline V gene lookup returns CDR1 SGDLS and CDR2 YYNGEE. CDR3 coding DNA: TGTGCCAGCAGCCTCGGAATCTCCGCGGGAGAGGAGACCCAGTACTTC. This codes for CASSLGISAGEETQYF.

V and J are TRBV18 and TRBJ2-3; 12 bases align to TRBD1. J was trimmed by 7 bases and V by 3 bases; bases with no gene match: 5. CDR3 size: 15 residues. Germline V gene lookup returns CDR1 KGHSH and CDR2 LQKENI. The DNA of the CDR3 is TGTGCCAGCTCACCTGGGACAGGGGGCGGCCATACGCAGTATTTT. Translated: CASSPGTGGGHTQYF.

V and J are TRBV4-1 and TRBJ2-7; D is unresolved. Trimming took off 0 bases at V and 6 bases at J, with 6 bases between the two ends. The germline V gene encodes CDR1 MGHRA and CDR2 YSYEKL. This CDR3 has 12 amino acids. CDR3: CASSQDSLEQYF. The CDR3 DNA sequence: TGCGCCAGCAGCCAAGACTCCCTCGAGCAGTACTTC.

This sequence joins TRBV11-2 and TRBJ2-7; no clear D gene. V lost 0 bases to trimming and J lost 5 bases, with 14 bases between them. This CDR3 contains 15 residues. The germline V gene has CDR1 SGHAT and CDR2 FQNNGV. CDR3 residues: CASSLDLTFSDEQYF. The CDR3 nucleotides read TGTGCCAGCAGCTTAGATCTGACCTTTTCGGACGAGCAGTACTTC.

The chain links TRBV6-1 to TRBJ1-5; TRBD1 matches 10 bases. The CDR3 runs 14 residues. Germline V gene data show CDR1 as MNHNS and CDR2 as SASEGT. The V segment lost 7 bases and the J segment 4 bases; nucleotides outside the gene matches: 4. CDR3 region: CASKWTGGNQPQHF. The CDR3 nucleotides read TGTGCCAGCAAATGGACAGGGGGAAATCAGCCCCAGCATTTT.

There are a few counts of this clone. This chain connects TRBV2 to TRBJ2-1, with D unclear. V was trimmed by 3 bases and J by 9 bases, leaving 6 bases between them. CDR1 and CDR2 (germline): SNHLY, FYNNEI. CDR3 length: 11 amino acids. CDR3: CASSEDLEQFF. In nucleotides, the CDR3 is TGTGCCAGCAGTGAGGACCTTGAGCAGTTCTTC.

CDR3 sequence (DNA): TGTGCCTGGACTGTGGGTGAGGGAGCCGGGGAGCTGTTTTTT. Protein product: CAWTVGEGAGELFF. V and J are TRBV30 and TRBJ2-2, with TRBD2 as a possible D gene (5 bases). From germline, CDR1 is GTSNPN and CDR2 SVGIG (reference sequence). With 4 bases removed from V and 6 bases from J, the gap between germline ends came to 15 bases. The CDR3 length is 14 residues.